This section outlines one TCR beta chain sequence together with its context. Its antigen is still unknown. No quality values exist for individual bases; no much larger clone is one base distant. The data are from a study of T cell changes during pregnancy in multiple sclerosis (dated by TCRdb to about 2019). General notes on the study: The study looked at changes in the T cell repertoire across pregnancy in women with multiple sclerosis.

Receptor libraries were prepared by the immunoSEQ multiplex PCR assay. TCRdb took over this immuneACCESS table, retaining in-frame rearrangements with V and J assigned. Such tables are incomplete; in checked studies, under half of the missing clones stem from an unresolved V gene, and the remainder is unexplained. The sample data list approximately 100,000 clones, and approximately 90% of these were observed just once. The top ten clonotypes cover about 3.2% of the sample. The germline V gene supplies CDR1 SGHVS and CDR2 FQNEAQ. The CDR3 covers 13 residues, taking in both the cysteine and the phenylalanine. The retained sequence is limited to the CDR3, 39 bases, with the frame set at the first base. Trimming at the junction amounts to 3 bases on V and 4 bases on J, and the germline ends lie 10 bases apart.

This specimen consisted of peripheral blood, obtained after pregnancy. The origin of this receptor is a female donor with multiple sclerosis, enrolled in a pregnancy study. In this chain, TRBV7-8 is recombined with TRBJ2-7; the D gene is possibly TRBD2, with 5 bases matching. CDR3 protein: CASSFRLTYEQYF. The nucleotide sequence is given as TGTGCCAGCAGCTTCAGACTAACTTACGAGCAGTACTTC. Extended through the reference TRBV7-8 and TRBJ2-7 proteins, this CDR3 yields the full variable domain: GAGVSQSPRYKVAKRGQDVALRCDPISGHVSLFWYQQALGQGPEFLTYFQNEAQLDKSGLPSDRFFAERPEGSVSTLKIQRTQQEDSAVYLCASSFRLTYEQYFGPGTRLTVT.